This passage covers 8 T cell receptor beta chains from one sample sequenced in a study of blood T cell repertoires in COVID-19. Assay used: immunoSEQ multiplex PCR; TCRdb lists only in-frame clones, some missing. The sample has some 110,000 clones, approximately 90% seen once. Sequenced input: peripheral blood. Every receptor here comes from a human donor in a cohort sampled during active COVID-19.

This chain connects TRBV10-3 to TRBJ2-5, with 7 positions matching TRBD1. The CDR3 loop spans 14 amino acids. Germline CDR1 and CDR2: ENHRY and SYGVKD. V shed 0 bases, J shed 4 bases, and the junction held 2 bases outside the gene matches. The CDR3 is CAISESTGTETQYF. DNA of the CDR3: TGTGCCATCAGTGAGTCGACAGGGACAGAGACCCAGTACTTC.

This clone was observed a handful of times. The V call is TRBV27, the J call TRBJ1-5; 7 bases agree with TRBD1. Germline V lookup: CDR1 MNHEY, CDR2 SMNVEV (reference sequence). The V and J ends lost 6 bases and 0 bases, in that order; junction bases with no gene match: 11. The CDR3 has 17 residues. This chain's CDR3 is CASSPLQGIFSNQPQHF. In DNA form, the CDR3 reads TGTGCCAGCAGCCCCCTACAGGGGATCTTTAGCAATCAGCCCCAGCATTTT.

The chain employs TRBV10-3 and TRBJ1-1; 9 bases map to TRBD1. The CDR3 loop spans 17 amino acids. CDR1 and CDR2 (germline): ENHRY, SYGVKD. With V trimmed by 10 bases and J by 1 base, 16 bases remained unmatched. The CDR3 DNA reads as TGTGCCACGTCGCCGGGACAGGGAACTTTCACGAACACTGAAGCTTTCTTT. Translating gives CATSPGQGTFTNTEAFF.

The CDR3 protein is CASSIGQGYEQYF. The CDR3, as DNA: TGTGCCAGTAGTATTGGACAGGGCTACGAGCAGTACTTC. The chain employs TRBV19 and TRBJ2-7; 8 bases are shared with TRBD1. With 3 bases clipped from V and 3 bases from J, the junction kept 1 base outside the gene matches. The germline gives CDR1 LNHDA, CDR2 SQIVND (reference sequence). The length of the CDR3 is 13 residues.

In its sample, this clone was seen once. The chain carries TRBV28 and TRBJ2-1; tentatively, D is TRBD2 (6 bases). Germline V lookup: CDR1 MDHEN, CDR2 SYDVKM. The CDR3 totals 13 residues. V was pared by 8 bases and J by 13 bases, with 21 bases between. The CDR3, as DNA: TGTGCCAGCGGACTGGGGTCTCCGGGAGTTCAGTTCTTC. It encodes CASGLGSPGVQFF.

The rearrangement uses TRBV28 and TRBJ1-3; 9 bases match TRBD1. CDR3 length: 15 amino acids. Trimming took 6 bases from V and 4 from J; bases not matched to a gene: 7. The germline V gene has CDR1 MDHEN and CDR2 SYDVKM. The DNA of the CDR3 is TGTGCCAGCAGCCTACAGGGGGCGCTAGGAAACACCATATATTTT. It encodes CASSLQGALGNTIYF.

The chain couples TRBV25-1 to TRBJ2-4, with no clear D. V shed 6 bases and J shed 2 bases, with 11 bases lying between them. This CDR3 spans 14 amino acids. Germline CDR1 and CDR2: MGHDK and SYGVNS. The CDR3 spells CASSAQSTKNIQYF. The CDR3 DNA sequence: TGTGCCAGCAGCGCCCAGTCGACCAAAAACATTCAGTACTTC.

This clone was counted a single time. This chain uses TRBV19 with TRBJ1-1; D unresolved. CDR1 and CDR2 (germline): LNHDA, SQIVND (reference sequence). The CDR3 covers 14 residues. The germline V and J ends were trimmed by 3 bases and 5 bases, with 13 bases remaining between them. CDR3 bases: TGTGCCAGTAGTATCCGGGTTGCGGGGACTGAAGCTTTCTTT. It yields the protein CASSIRVAGTEAFF. The complete variable domain, with remaining parts taken from reference TRBV19 and TRBJ1-1, reads DGGITQSPKYLFRKEGQNVTLSCEQNLNHDAMYWYRQDPGQGLRLIYYSQIVNDFQKGDIAEGYSVSREKKESFPLTVTSAQKNPTAFYLCASSIRVAGTEAFFGQGTRLTVV.